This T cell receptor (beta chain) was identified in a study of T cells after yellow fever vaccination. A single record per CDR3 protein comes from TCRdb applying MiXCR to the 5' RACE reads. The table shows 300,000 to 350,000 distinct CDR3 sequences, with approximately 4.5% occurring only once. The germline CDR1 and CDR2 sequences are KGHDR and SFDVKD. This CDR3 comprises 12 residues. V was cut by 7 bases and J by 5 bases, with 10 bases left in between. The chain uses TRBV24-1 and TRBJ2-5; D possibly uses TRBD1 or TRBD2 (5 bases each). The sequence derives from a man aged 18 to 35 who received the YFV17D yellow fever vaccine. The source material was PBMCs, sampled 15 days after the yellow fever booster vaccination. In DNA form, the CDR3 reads TGTGCCACCAGCTCCGAGGGGGAGACCCAGTACTTC. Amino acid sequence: CATSSEGETQYF.